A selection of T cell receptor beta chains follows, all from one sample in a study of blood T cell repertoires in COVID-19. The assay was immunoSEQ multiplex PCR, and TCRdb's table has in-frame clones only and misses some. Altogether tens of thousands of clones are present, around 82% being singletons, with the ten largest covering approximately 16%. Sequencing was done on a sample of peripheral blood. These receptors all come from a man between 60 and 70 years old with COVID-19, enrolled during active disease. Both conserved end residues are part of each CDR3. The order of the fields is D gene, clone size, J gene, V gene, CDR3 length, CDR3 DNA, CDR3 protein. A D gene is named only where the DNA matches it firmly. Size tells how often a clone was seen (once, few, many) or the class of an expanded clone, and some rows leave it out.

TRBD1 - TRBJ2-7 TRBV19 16 TGTGCCAGTAGTATAGACTTGGGACAGGGGGCGAACGAGCAGTACTTC CASSIDLGQGANEQYF
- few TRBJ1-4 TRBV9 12 TGTGCCCTCAGGGGCTCTAATGAAAAACTGTTTTTT CALRGSNEKLFF
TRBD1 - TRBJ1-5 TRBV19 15 TGTGCCAGTAGTATTCAGGGACAGGGAAATCAGCCCCAGCATTTT CASSIQGQGNQPQHF
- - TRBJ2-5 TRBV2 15 TGTGCCAGCAGTGCCCTAGGGGGGGTGCAAGAGACCCAGTACTTC CASSALGGVQETQYF
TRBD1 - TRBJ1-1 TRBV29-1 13 TGCAGCGTTGCCGGACAGGCGAACACTGAAGCTTTCTTT CSVAGQANTEAFF
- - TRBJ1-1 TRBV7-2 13 TGTGCCAGCAGCACCCGGTCGGGGGGTGAAGCTTTCTTT CASSTRSGGEAFF
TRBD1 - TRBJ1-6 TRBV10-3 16 TGTGCCATCAGTGGACAGGGACAGGTAGTTAATTCACCCCTCCACTTT CAISGQGQVVNSPLHF
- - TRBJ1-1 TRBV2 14 TGTGCCAGCAGCCTGGGTACAGGCAACACTGAAGCTTTCTTT CASSLGTGNTEAFF
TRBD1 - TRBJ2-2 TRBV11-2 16 TGTGCCAGCAGCTTAAGTCGGACAGGGAGGACCGGGGAGCTGTTTTTT CASSLSRTGRTGELFF
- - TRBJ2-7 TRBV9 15 TGTGCCAGCAGCGTGACCAGCGGCCTCTCCTACGAGCAGTACTTC CASSVTSGLSYEQYF
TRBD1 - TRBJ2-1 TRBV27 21 TGTGCCAGCAGTTTTATTAGGTATGCCGACTCGCCGGGACAGTCCATAAATGAGCAGTTCTTC CASSFIRYADSPGQSINEQFF
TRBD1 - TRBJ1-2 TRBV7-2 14 TGTGCCAGCAGCCAAGCGGACAGGAGCCATGGCTACACCTTC CASSQADRSHGYTF
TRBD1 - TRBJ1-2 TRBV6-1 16 TGTGCCAGCAGTGATTTCGGACAGGGAGCTAACTATGGCTACACCTTC CASSDFGQGANYGYTF
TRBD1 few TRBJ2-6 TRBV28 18 TGTGCCAGCAGTTTACTAGAGGCGACAGGGTCTGGGGCCAACGTCCTGACTTTC CASSLLEATGSGANVLTF
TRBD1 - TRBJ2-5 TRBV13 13 TGTGCCAGCAGCTTGGACAGGCGAGAGACCCAGTACTTC CASSLDRRETQYF
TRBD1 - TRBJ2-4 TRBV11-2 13 TGTGCCAGCAGCGTAGACAGGGAAAACATTCAGTACTTC CASSVDRENIQYF
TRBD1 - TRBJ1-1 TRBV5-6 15 TGTGCCAGCAGCCCCCCGGCAGGGGGGTTTTCTGAAGCTTTCTTT CASSPPAGGFSEAFF
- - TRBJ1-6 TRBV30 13 TGTGCCTGGAATGTGCAGGGTAATTCACCCCTCCACTTT CAWNVQGNSPLHF
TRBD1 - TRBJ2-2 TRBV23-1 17 TGCGCCAGCAGCCCGGGACAGGGGGCTTCGAACACCGGGGAGCTGTTTTTT CASSPGQGASNTGELFF
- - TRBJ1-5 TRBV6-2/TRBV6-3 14 TGTGCCAGCAGCGGAGTAGGGGGATCCCAGCCCCAGCATTTT CASSGVGGSQPQHF
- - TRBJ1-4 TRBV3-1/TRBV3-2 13 TGTGCCAGCAGCCGGACAGTTAGTGAAAAACTGTTTTTT CASSRTVSEKLFF
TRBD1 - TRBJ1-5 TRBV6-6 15 TGTGCCAGCAGTTCTGGACAGGGAAGTAGTCAGCCCCAGCATTTT CASSSGQGSSQPQHF
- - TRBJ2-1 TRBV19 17 TGTGCCAGTAGTACCGATAACAGTCACCTACGATACAATGAGCAGTTCTTC CASSTDNSHLRYNEQFF
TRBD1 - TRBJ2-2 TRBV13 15 TGTGCCAGCAGCCGGGGACAGGGTCTGACCGGGGAGCTGTTTTTT CASSRGQGLTGELFF
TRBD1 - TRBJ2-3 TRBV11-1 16 TGTGCCAGCAGCTTAAACCCGGGACAGGGGGCAGATACGCAGTATTTT CASSLNPGQGADTQYF
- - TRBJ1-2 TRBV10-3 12 TGTGCCATCAGTGAGTCCCAGGGTGGCTACACCTTC CAISESQGGYTF
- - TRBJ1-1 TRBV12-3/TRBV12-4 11 TGTGCCAGCAGTGCAGACACTGAAGCTTTCTTT CASSADTEAFF
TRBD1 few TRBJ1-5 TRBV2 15 TGTGCCAGCAGAGGTCACAGGGGGCAGAGTCAGCCCCAGCATTTT CASRGHRGQSQPQHF
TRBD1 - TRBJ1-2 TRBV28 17 TGTGCCAGCAAAATAGGACAGGGAGGGAGGGTCCCCTATGGCTACACCTTC CASKIGQGGRVPYGYTF
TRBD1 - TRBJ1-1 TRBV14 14 TGTGCCAGCAGCCTGGGACAGGGGATAACTGAAGCTTTCTTT CASSLGQGITEAFF
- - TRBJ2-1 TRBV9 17 TGTGCCAGCAGCGTAGTCGGGGGAGGACAGGCCTACAATGAGCAGTTCTTC CASSVVGGGQAYNEQFF
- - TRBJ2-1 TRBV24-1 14 TGTGCCACCGGCGGAGGAGATCCTCACAATGAGCAGTTCTTC CATGGGDPHNEQFF
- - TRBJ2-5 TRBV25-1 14 TGTGCCAGCAGTGATCGTCCAGGGGTGGAGACCCAGTACTTC CASSDRPGVETQYF
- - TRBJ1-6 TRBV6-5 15 TGTGCCAGCAGTTACTCAGCCGGGGTAGGTTCACCCCTCCACTTT CASSYSAGVGSPLHF
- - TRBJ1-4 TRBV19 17 TGTGCCAGTAGTCCTAGACAGGCAGTGATATGGAATGAAAAACTGTTTTTT CASSPRQAVIWNEKLFF
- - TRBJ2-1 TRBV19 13 TGTGCCAGTGCGGACAGTTCCTACAATGAGCAGTTCTTC CASADSSYNEQFF
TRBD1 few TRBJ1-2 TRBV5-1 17 TGCGCCAGCAGCACTGGGACAGGGGGCGCCGTGGGCTATGGCTACACCTTC CASSTGTGGAVGYGYTF
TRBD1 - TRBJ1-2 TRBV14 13 TGTGCCAGACTACAGGGGAACTTCTATGGCTACACCTTC CARLQGNFYGYTF
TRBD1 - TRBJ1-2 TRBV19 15 TGTGCCAGTAGTATCAGGGGGCCGAGGGACTATGGCTACACCTTC CASSIRGPRDYGYTF
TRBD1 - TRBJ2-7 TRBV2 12 TGTGCCAGTAGGGGACAGTCCTACGAGCAGTACTTC CASRGQSYEQYF
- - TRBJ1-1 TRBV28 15 TGTGCCAGCAGTTTAGGGGGGGCGGCGAACACTGAAGCTTTCTTT CASSLGGAANTEAFF
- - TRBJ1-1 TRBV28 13 TGTGCCAGCAGGACCGGGTTAGCCACTGAAGCTTTCTTT CASRTGLATEAFF
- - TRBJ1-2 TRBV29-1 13 TGCAGCGTTAGCGAACAGGCAGAATATGGCTACACCTTC CSVSEQAEYGYTF
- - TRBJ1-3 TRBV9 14 TGTGCCAGCAGCGACCCTAAATCTGGAAACACCATATATTTT CASSDPKSGNTIYF
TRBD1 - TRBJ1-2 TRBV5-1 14 TGCGCCAGCAGCTGGGACAGGGGGTCTGTTGGCTACACCTTC CASSWDRGSVGYTF